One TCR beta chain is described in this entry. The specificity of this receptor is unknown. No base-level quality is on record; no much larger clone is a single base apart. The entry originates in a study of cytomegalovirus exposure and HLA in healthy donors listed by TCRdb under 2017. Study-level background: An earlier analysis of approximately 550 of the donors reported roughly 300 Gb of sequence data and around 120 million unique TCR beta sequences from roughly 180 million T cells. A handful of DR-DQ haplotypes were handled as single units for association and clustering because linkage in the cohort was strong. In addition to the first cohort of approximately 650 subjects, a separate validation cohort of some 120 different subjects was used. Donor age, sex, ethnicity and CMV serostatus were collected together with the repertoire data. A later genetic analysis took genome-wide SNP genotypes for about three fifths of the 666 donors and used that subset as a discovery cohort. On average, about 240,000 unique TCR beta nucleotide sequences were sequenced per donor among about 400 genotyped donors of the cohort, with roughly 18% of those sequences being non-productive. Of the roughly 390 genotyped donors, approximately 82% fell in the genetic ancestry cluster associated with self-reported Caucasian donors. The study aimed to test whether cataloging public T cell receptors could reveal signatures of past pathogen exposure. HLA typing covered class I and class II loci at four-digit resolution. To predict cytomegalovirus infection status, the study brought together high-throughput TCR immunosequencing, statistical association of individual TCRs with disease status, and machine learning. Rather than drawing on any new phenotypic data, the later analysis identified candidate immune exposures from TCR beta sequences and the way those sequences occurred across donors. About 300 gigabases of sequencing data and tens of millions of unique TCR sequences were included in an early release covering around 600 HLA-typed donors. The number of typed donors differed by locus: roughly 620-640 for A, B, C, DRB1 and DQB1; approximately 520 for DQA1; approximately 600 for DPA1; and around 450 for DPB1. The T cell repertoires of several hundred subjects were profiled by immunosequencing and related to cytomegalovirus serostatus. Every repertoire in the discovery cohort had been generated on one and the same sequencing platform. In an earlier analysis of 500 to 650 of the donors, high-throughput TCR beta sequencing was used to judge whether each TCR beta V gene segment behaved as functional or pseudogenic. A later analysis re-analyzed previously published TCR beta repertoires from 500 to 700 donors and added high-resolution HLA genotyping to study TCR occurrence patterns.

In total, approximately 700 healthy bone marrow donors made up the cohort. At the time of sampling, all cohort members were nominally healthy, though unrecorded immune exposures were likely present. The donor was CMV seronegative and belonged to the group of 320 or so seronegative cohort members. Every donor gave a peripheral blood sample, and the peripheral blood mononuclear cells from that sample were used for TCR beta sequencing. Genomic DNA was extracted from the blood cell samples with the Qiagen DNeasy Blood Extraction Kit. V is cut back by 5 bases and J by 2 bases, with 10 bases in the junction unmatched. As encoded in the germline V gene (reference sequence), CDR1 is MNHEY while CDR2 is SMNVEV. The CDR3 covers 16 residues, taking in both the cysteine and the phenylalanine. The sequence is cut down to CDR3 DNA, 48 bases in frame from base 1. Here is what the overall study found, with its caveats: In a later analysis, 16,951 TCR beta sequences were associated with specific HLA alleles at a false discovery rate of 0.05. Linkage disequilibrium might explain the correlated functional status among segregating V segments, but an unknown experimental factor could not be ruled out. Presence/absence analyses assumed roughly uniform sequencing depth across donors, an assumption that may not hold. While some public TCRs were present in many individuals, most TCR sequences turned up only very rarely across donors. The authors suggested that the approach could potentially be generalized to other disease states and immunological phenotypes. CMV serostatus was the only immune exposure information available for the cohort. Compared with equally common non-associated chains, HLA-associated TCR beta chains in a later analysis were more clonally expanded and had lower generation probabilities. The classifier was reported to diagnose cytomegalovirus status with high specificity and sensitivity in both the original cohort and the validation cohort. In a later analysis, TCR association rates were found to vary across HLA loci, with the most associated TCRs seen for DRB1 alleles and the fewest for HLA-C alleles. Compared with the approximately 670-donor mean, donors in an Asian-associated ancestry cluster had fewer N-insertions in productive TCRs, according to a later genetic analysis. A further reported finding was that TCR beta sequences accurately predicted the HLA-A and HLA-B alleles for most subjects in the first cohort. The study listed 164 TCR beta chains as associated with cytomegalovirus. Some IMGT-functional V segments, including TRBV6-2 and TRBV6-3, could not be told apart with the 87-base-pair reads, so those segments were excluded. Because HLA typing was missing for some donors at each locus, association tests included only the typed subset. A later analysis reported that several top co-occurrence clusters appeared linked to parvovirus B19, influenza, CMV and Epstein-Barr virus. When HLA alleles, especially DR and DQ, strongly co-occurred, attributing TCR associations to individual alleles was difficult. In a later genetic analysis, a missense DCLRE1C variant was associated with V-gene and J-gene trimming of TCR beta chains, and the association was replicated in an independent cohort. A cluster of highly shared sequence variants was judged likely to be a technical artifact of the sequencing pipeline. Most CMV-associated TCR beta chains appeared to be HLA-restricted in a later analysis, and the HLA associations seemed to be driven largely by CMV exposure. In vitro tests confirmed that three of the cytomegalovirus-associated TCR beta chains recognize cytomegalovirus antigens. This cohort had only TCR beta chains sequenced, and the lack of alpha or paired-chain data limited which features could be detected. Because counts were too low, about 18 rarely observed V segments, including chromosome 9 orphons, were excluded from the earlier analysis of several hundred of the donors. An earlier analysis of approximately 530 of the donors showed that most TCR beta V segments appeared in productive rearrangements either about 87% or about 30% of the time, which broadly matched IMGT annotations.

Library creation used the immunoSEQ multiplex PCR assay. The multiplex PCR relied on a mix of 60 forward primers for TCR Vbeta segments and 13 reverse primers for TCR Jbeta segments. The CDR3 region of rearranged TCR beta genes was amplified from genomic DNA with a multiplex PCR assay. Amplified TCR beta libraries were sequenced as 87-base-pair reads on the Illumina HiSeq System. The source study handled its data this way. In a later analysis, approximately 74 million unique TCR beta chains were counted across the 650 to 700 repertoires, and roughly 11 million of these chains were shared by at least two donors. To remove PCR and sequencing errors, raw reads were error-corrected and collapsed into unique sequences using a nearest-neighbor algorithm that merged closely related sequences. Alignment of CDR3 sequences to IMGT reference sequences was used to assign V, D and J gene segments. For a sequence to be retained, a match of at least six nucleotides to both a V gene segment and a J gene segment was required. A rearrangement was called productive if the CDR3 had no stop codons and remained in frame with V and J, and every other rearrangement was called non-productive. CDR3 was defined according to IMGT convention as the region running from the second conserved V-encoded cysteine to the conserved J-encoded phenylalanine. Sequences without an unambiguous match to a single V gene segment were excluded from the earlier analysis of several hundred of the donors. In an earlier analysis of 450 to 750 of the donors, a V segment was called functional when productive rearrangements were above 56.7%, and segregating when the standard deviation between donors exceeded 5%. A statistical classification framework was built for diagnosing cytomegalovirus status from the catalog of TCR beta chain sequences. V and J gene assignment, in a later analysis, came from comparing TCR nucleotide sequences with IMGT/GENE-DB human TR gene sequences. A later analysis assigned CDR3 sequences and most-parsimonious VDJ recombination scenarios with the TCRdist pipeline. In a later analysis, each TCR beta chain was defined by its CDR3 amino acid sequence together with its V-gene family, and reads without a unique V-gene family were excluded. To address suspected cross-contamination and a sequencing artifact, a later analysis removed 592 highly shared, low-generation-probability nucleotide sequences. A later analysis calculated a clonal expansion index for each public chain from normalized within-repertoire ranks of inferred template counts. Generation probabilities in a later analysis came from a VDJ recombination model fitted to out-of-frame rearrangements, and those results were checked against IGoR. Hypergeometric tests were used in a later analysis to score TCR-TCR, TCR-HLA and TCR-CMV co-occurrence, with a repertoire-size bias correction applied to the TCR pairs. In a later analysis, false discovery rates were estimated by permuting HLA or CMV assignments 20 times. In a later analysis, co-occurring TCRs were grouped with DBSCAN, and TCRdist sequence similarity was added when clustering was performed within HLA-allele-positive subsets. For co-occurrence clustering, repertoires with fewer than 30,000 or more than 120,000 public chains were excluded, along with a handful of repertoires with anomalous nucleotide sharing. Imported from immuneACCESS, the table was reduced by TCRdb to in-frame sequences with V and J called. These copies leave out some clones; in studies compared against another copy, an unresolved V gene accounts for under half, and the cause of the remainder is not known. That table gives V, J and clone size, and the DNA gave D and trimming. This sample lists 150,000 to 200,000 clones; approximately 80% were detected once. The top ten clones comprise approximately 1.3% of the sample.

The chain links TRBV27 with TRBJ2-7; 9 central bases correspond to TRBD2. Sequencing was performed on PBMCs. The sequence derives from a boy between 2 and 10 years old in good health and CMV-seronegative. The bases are TGTGCCAGCAGTCCACTCCGACTAGCGGCTACCTACGAGCAGTACTTC. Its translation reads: CASSPLRLAATYEQYF.